What follows are 8 T cell receptor beta chains derived from one specimen sequenced in a study of blood T cell repertoires in COVID-19. Method: immunoSEQ multiplex PCR; TCRdb's copy keeps in-frame clones and lacks some. Among about 81,000 clones listed, around nine tenths were seen once. Sequencing was done on a sample of peripheral blood. All receptors derive from a man in his 70s with active or convalescent COVID-19.

The V and J genes are TRBV9 and TRBJ2-5; D possibly corresponds to TRBD1 (6 bases). The germline V gene encodes CDR1 SGDLS and CDR2 YYNGEE. Between the trimmed V and J ends, which lost 2 bases and 1 base, there was a span of 18 bases. The CDR3 is made up of 17 amino acids. The CDR3, as DNA: TGTGCCAGCAGCGTGGGATATATGAAAGGGGGCCAAGAGACCCAGTACTTC. It translates to CASSVGYMKGGQETQYF.

On this clone itself: Other DNA sequences in the sample encode the same CDR3. The chain has TRBV7-2 and TRBJ2-7, with 7 bases that match TRBD1. J was trimmed by 2 bases and V by 1 base; bases with no gene match: 2. This CDR3 comprises 14 residues. Germline V gives CDR1 SGHTA, CDR2 FQGNSA. The CDR3 spells CASSLGQGAYEQYF. CDR3 in DNA: TGTGCCAGCAGCTTAGGGCAGGGGGCCTACGAGCAGTACTTC. Variable domain in full (rest from reference TRBV7-2 and TRBJ2-7): GAGVSQSPSNKVTEKGKDVELRCDPISGHTALYWYRQSLGQGLEFLIYFQGNSAPDKSGLPSDRFSAERTGGSVSTLTIQRTQQEDSAVYLCASSLGQGAYEQYFGPGTRLTVT.

This clone appeared once. V and J are TRBV24-1 and TRBJ2-5; 7 bases line up with TRBD1. This CDR3 has 15 residues. Germline V gene lookup returns CDR1 KGHDR and CDR2 SFDVKD. Unmatched junction bases numbered 9, after V lost 4 bases and J lost 5 bases. Written as DNA, the CDR3 is TGTGCCACCAGTGACCCCCGAGGGGGCCGTGAGACCCAGTACTTC. Its protein product is CATSDPRGGRETQYF.

The chain is built from TRBV27 and TRBJ2-7, with D unclear. The CDR3 runs to 14 residues. The V end lost 3 bases, the J end lost 4 bases, and 13 bases lay between the germline ends. Per the germline V gene, CDR1 is MNHEY and CDR2 is SMNVEV (reference sequence). The CDR3 spells CASSFSRGAYEQYF. The CDR3 coding sequence is TGTGCCAGCAGTTTTTCGCGCGGCGCTTACGAGCAGTACTTC.

V usage is TRBV13 and J usage is TRBJ2-2; 7 bases line up with TRBD1. This CDR3 spans 16 amino acids. Germline V gene sequence: CDR1 PRHDT, CDR2 FYEKMQ (reference sequence). V was clipped by 5 bases and J by 4 bases; unmatched bases: 10. The CDR3 loop reads CASSPRDRGFTGELFF. The CDR3, as DNA: TGTGCCAGCAGCCCCAGGGACAGAGGATTCACCGGGGAGCTGTTTTTT.

The gene calls are TRBV24-1 and TRBJ1-3; D is perhaps TRBD1 (5 bases). The V and J ends lost 2 bases and 2 bases respectively, with 18 bases between them. Germline V gives CDR1 KGHDR, CDR2 SFDVKD. The CDR3 has 18 amino acids. This CDR3 is CATSDSKEGRRAGNTIYF. CDR3 sequence (DNA): TGTGCCACCAGTGATTCGAAGGAGGGACGGCGAGCTGGAAACACCATATATTTT.

V is TRBV6-2 or TRBV6-3 and J is TRBJ2-7; 10 nucleotides agree with TRBD2. Germline V gene lookup returns CDR1 MNHEY and CDR2 SVGEGT. This CDR3 region has 16 residues. The V and J ends lost 2 bases and 2 bases, in that order; junction bases with no gene match: 6. The CDR3 DNA is TGTGCCAGCAGTTACAGAAGCGGGGGGGCAACCTACGAGCAGTACTTC. This sequence encodes CASSYRSGGATYEQYF.

The rearrangement uses TRBV6-1 and TRBJ1-2; D unresolved. The CDR3 has 12 residues. V lost 2 bases and J 8 bases, leaving 9 bases between the germline ends. Germline loops: CDR1 MNHNS, CDR2 SASEGT. Written as DNA, the CDR3 is TGTGCCAGCAGTGAAACACCATGGGGCTACACCTTC. Amino acids: CASSETPWGYTF.